This T cell receptor beta chain was found in a study of identical twins. The CDR3 sequence is 15 residues long. Germline V gene data show CDR1 as SQVTM and CDR2 as ANQGSEA. The V and J ends lost 0 bases and 7 bases, in that order; junction bases with no gene match: 5. TCRdb reprocessed the 5' RACE reads with MiXCR, giving one entry per CDR3 protein. The table shows 400,000 or so distinct CDR3 sequences, with approximately 8.7% occurring only once. Study-wide findings and caveats: Those out-of-frame alpha sequences shared by twins showed an excess of low generation probability. Not following the same donors, the study drew its conclusions from cross-sectional statistical analysis.

Concerning this clonotype itself: Its antigen is undetermined.

The sample was naive T cells sorted from blood. The clonotype originates from a woman between 45 and 60 years old in good health. The rearrangement joins TRBV29-1 to TRBJ1-4; 10 nucleotides agree with TRBD1. The CDR3 nucleotides read TGCAGCGTTGAAGATCCTGGGACAGGGGCTGAAAAACTGTTTTTT. Amino acids: CSVEDPGTGAEKLFF.